This entry lists 25 T cell receptor beta chains sequenced from one sample in a study of blood T cells in healthy people across ages. With a J-beta primer mix and a sample-barcoded 5' primer, a second PCR ran 7 to 11 cycles. Via MiXCR, TCRdb re-called the 5' RACE reads, giving one row per CDR3 protein. Of about a million distinct CDR3 sequences in the sample, approximately 50% were seen once. Material for sequencing was blood. These receptors originate from a woman in her fifties or sixties in good health.

CDR3 sequence reads: CSASPQTGGREETQYF. The DNA for the CDR3 is TGCAGTGCTAGCCCCCAGACAGGGGGCAGGGAAGAGACCCAGTACTTC. This chain links TRBV20-1 with TRBJ2-5; 10 nucleotides match TRBD1. Germline V gives CDR1 DFQATT, CDR2 SNEGSKA (reference sequence). This CDR3 comprises 16 residues. V shed 3 bases and J 3 bases; nucleotides not matched to a gene: 10.

This clonotype occurred a few times. The V gene is TRBV20-1, the J gene TRBJ2-5; D is possibly TRBD2 (6 bases). There are 14 residues in the CDR3. V lost 5 bases to trimming and J lost 5 bases, with 18 bases between them. The germline V gene encodes CDR1 DFQATT and CDR2 SNEGSKA (reference sequence). CDR3 residues: CSAVNSGGTETQYF. The CDR3 DNA is TGCAGTGCTGTAAATTCAGGAGGGACTGAGACCCAGTACTTC.

The chain carries TRBV7-8 and TRBJ1-1; no reliable D call. Germline V CDR1 and CDR2: SGHVS, FQNEAQ. The CDR3 spans 14 residues. V shed 7 bases and J shed 10 bases, with 22 bases lying between them. CDR3 bases: TGTGCCAGCAAGTCTTCAAGGGTTGGAGTTGTAGCTTTCTTT. This translates into CASKSSRVGVVAFF. Together with reference TRBV7-8 and TRBJ1-1, the CDR3 gives the full variable domain: GAGVSQSPRYKVAKRGQDVALRCDPISGHVSLFWYQQALGQGPEFLTYFQNEAQLDKSGLPSDRFFAERPEGSVSTLKIQRTQQEDSAVYLCASKSSRVGVVAFFGQGTRLTVV.

The rearrangement joins TRBV20-1 to TRBJ1-1, with TRBD1 as a possible D gene (6 bases). The CDR3 has 15 residues. The V and J ends lost 6 bases and 1 base respectively, with 18 bases between them. From germline, CDR1 is DFQATT and CDR2 SNEGSKA (reference sequence). Here the CDR3 DNA reads TGCAGTGCCCGAGTCGGGGGGCGAAAGAACACTGAAGCTTTCTTT. Its translation: CSARVGGRKNTEAFF.

The gene calls are TRBV6-5 and TRBJ1-2, with D possibly TRBD1 on 5 matching bases. The V end was cut by 5 bases, the J end by 8 bases, with 21 bases between. CDR3 size: 15 residues. Germline assignment: CDR1 MNHEY and CDR2 SVGAGI. CDR3 nucleotide sequence: TGTGCCAGCAGTATCCCCGGGGAGGGGTCGGGGGGCTACACCTTC. It translates to CASSIPGEGSGGYTF.

This clonotype was counted at least ten times. The V gene is TRBV7-9, the J gene TRBJ2-7; 7 bases are a match to TRBD2. In germline, CDR1 is SEHNR, CDR2 FQNEAQ (reference sequence). J gave up 2 bases and V 6 bases, and 7 bases lay outside the gene matches. CDR3 size: 14 residues. The CDR3 loop reads CASSLPGGTYEQYF. In DNA form, the CDR3 reads TGTGCCAGCAGTTTACCGGGAGGAACCTACGAGCAGTACTTC.

The rearrangement joins TRBV2 to TRBJ2-1, with 7 bases aligning to TRBD1. The CDR3 is made up of 15 amino acids. After removal of 10 bases from V and 13 bases from J, the junction contained 22 bases not matched to a gene. In germline, CDR1 is SNHLY, CDR2 FYNNEI. The CDR3 sequence is CANGQGVSTSETQFF. The CDR3 DNA is TGTGCCAACGGTCAGGGGGTTTCTACGTCAGAGACCCAGTTCTTC.

The rearrangement links TRBV6-2 or TRBV6-3 to TRBJ2-4; the D gene is possibly TRBD2 (5 bases). Trimming cost V 6 bases and J 9 bases, with 15 bases left between them. The CDR3 covers 13 residues. The germline V gene encodes CDR1 MNHEY and CDR2 SVGEGT. The CDR3 region has the DNA TGTGCCAGCAGCAACACTGGACGGGGCATTCAGTACTTC. It yields the protein CASSNTGRGIQYF.

The rearrangement uses TRBV28 and TRBJ1-4; tentative D call: TRBD1 (5 bases). The germline V and J ends were trimmed by 5 bases and 8 bases, with 18 bases remaining between them. Germline lookup yields CDR1 MDHEN and CDR2 SYDVKM. The CDR3 length is 15 residues. CDR3: CASSPPGGLIEKLFF. CDR3 sequence (DNA): TGTGCCAGCAGTCCCCCGGGGGGACTAATAGAAAAACTGTTTTTT.

Only one count was recorded for this clonotype. The CDR3 loop reads CATRKQDRSSGYTF. The CDR3 nucleotides are TGTGCCACACGAAAGCAGGATCGTTCGTCCGGCTACACCTTC. The V and J genes are TRBV28 and TRBJ1-2; the D is unclear. The V and J ends lost 10 bases and 8 bases respectively, with 23 bases between them. Germline assignment: CDR1 MDHEN and CDR2 SYDVKM. There are 14 residues in the CDR3.

As to this clonotype: Germline and junction disagree at one end, which may indicate a read error. This chain connects TRBV20-1 to TRBJ2-4, with TRBD2 identical over 9 bases. The CDR3 covers 14 residues. Looked up from germline, CDR1 is DFQATT and CDR2 is SNEGSKA (reference sequence). The CDR3, as DNA: TGCAGTGCCAGAGGTAGCGGGAGCAAAAACATTCAGTACTTC. Translated: CSARGSGSKNIQYF.

V is TRBV5-6 and J is TRBJ2-7, with 7 bases lining up with TRBD1. The CDR3 extends over 13 amino acids. J was trimmed by 3 bases and V by 4 bases; bases with no gene match: 4. Germline V CDR1 and CDR2: SGHDT, YYEEEE. The CDR3 region has the DNA TGTGCCAGCAGCGGGACAGCGGTCTACGAGCAGTACTTC. Translating gives CASSGTAVYEQYF.

The rearrangement uses TRBV28 and TRBJ2-3, with TRBD2 matching 9 bases. The CDR3 extends over 14 amino acids. CDR1 and CDR2 from the germline V gene are MDHEN and SYDVKM. The V segment lost 7 bases and the J segment 4 bases; nucleotides outside the gene matches: 6. The CDR3 nucleotides are TGTGCCAGCATGCCGGGACTAGCCTCAGATACGCAGTATTTT. Residues: CASMPGLASDTQYF.

This clonotype was counted between two and nine times. V and J are TRBV28 and TRBJ2-7, with unresolved D. CDR3 length: 15 amino acids. Germline CDR1 MDHEN, CDR2 SYDVKM. The ends were cut back, 4 bases at V and 2 bases at J, with 15 bases in the middle. DNA for the CDR3: TGTGCCAGCAGTTCTCTCCTTTTGTTTACCTACGAGCAGTACTTC. Translating gives CASSSLLLFTYEQYF.

This clonotype has just a few counts. This chain joins TRBV3-1 and TRBJ2-6, with TRBD1 matching 8 bases. The germline CDR1 and CDR2 sequences are LGHDT and YNNKEL (reference sequence). This CDR3 has 19 amino acids. Unmatched junction bases numbered 13, after V lost 6 bases and J lost 0 bases. The DNA for the CDR3 is TGTGCCAGCAGGGGGCTTTTGGGACAGGACATCTCTGGGGCCAACGTCCTGACTTTC. Translating gives CASRGLLGQDISGANVLTF.

The rearrangement joins TRBV29-1 to TRBJ2-5; 8 bases map to TRBD2. The CDR3 extends over 12 amino acids. Germline lookup yields CDR1 SQVTM and CDR2 ANQGSEA. Trimming removed 3 bases from V and 7 bases from J; junction bases left unmatched: 4. The CDR3 sequence is CSVDGGERTQYF. CDR3 sequence (DNA): TGCAGCGTTGACGGGGGGGAAAGGACCCAGTACTTC. Full variable domain (rest looked up from reference TRBV29-1 and TRBJ2-5): SAVISQKPSRDICQRGTSLTIQCQVDSQVTMMFWYRQQPGQSLTLIATANQGSEATYESGFVIDKFPISRPNLTFSTLTVSNMSPEDSSIYLCSVDGGERTQYFGPGTRLLVL.

Here the CDR3 reads CASSRAGGEVEAFF. CDR3 bases: TGTGCCAGCAGTCGAGCGGGGGGGGAGGTGGAAGCTTTCTTT. The chain is built from TRBV6-6 and TRBJ1-1; perhaps TRBD1 as D (5 bases). The CDR3 loop spans 14 amino acids. Trimming cost V 5 bases and J 8 bases, with 18 bases left between them. The germline CDR1 and CDR2 sequences are MNHNY and SVGAGI (reference sequence).

This chain connects TRBV3-1 to TRBJ2-1; 10 bases are a match to TRBD2. The germline V gene encodes CDR1 LGHDT and CDR2 YNNKEL (reference sequence). The CDR3 covers 20 residues. The V gene end was trimmed by 3 bases and the J gene end by 5 bases; junction bases not matched to a gene: 19. The CDR3 sequence is CASSQRVLTSGTMGHNEQFF. CDR3 in DNA: TGTGCCAGCAGCCAGAGGGTCCTTACTAGCGGGACGATGGGCCACAATGAGCAGTTCTTC.

The chain carries TRBV20-1 and TRBJ2-1, with 7 bases aligning to TRBD1. Germline V gene sequence: CDR1 DFQATT, CDR2 SNEGSKA (reference sequence). The ends lost 6 bases at V and 6 bases at J; junction bases unmatched: 8. The length of the CDR3 is 13 residues. The CDR3 here is CSAAGGWINEQFF. As DNA, the CDR3 is TGCAGTGCAGCAGGGGGTTGGATCAATGAGCAGTTCTTC.

The V and J genes are TRBV10-1 and TRBJ2-5; 7 nucleotides align to TRBD1. V shed 8 bases, J shed 2 bases, and the junction held 5 bases outside the gene matches. This CDR3 is built from 13 residues. The germline CDR1 and CDR2 sequences are WNHNN and SYGVQD (reference sequence). The CDR3 region has the DNA TGCGCCAGCGCACCGACAGGGCAAGAGACCCAGTACTTC. Translated: CASAPTGQETQYF.

The chain couples TRBV20-1 to TRBJ2-5, with D possibly being TRBD1 (6 bases). Looked up from germline, CDR1 is DFQATT and CDR2 is SNEGSKA (reference sequence). This CDR3 has 13 amino acids. CDR3: CSPGPWTEETQYF. In nucleotides, the CDR3 is TGCAGCCCCGGACCTTGGACAGAAGAGACCCAGTACTTC.

This clonotype was detected only a few times. The V and J genes are TRBV10-3 and TRBJ2-5; 12 bases match TRBD2. V gave up 5 bases and J gave up 2 bases; unmatched junction bases: 12. The CDR3 runs to 18 residues. From germline, CDR1 is ENHRY and CDR2 SYGVKD. Here the CDR3 DNA reads TGTGCCATCAGTCATAGACTAGCGGGAGATCAGGGTCAAGAGACCCAGTACTTC. Residues: CAISHRLAGDQGQETQYF.

The chain recombines TRBV4-1 with TRBJ2-5; TRBD2 might be the D (6 bases). The CDR3 has 15 residues. Germline V gene sequence: CDR1 MGHRA, CDR2 YSYEKL. Trimming took 3 bases from V and 0 from J, leaving 11 bases between them. The CDR3 spells CASSHRDWYQETQYF. The CDR3 DNA is TGCGCCAGCAGCCATCGGGACTGGTACCAAGAGACCCAGTACTTC.

The chain is built from TRBV29-1 and TRBJ2-3; D ambiguous. CDR3 size: 10 residues. Germline loops: CDR1 SQVTM, CDR2 ANQGSEA. V was cut by 4 bases and J by 4 bases, with 3 bases left in between. CDR3 residues: CSVGSDTQYF. The DNA of the CDR3 is TGCAGCGTTGGTTCAGATACGCAGTATTTT.

V usage is TRBV6-2 or TRBV6-3 and J usage is TRBJ2-3, with D hard to call. Trimming stripped 7 bases from V and 2 bases from J, with 10 bases between. Germline CDR1 is MNHEY and CDR2 is SVGEGT. The CDR3 is 13 residues long. Written as DNA, the CDR3 is TGTGCCAGCACTAAGACCCTCACAGATACGCAGTATTTT. It codes for CASTKTLTDTQYF.